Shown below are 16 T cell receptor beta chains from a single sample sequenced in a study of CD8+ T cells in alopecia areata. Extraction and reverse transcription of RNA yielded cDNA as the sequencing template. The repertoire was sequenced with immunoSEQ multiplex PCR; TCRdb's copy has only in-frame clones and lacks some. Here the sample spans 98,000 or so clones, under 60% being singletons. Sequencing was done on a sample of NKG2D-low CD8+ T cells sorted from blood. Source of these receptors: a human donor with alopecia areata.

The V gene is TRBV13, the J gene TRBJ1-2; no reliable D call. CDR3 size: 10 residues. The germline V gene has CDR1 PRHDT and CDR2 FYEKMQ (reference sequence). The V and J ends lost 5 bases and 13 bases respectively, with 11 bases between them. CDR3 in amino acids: CASSPSTPTF. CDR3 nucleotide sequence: TGTGCCAGCAGCCCAAGTACTCCCACCTTC.

CDR3 sequence reads: CASSREAGGIYNEQFF. The DNA for the CDR3 is TGTGCCAGCAGTCGTGAAGCGGGAGGGATTTACAATGAGCAGTTCTTC. V usage is TRBV27 and J usage is TRBJ2-1; 10 bases agree with TRBD2. The CDR3 loop spans 16 amino acids. The V and J ends lost 5 bases and 4 bases, in that order; junction bases with no gene match: 8. The germline V gene has CDR1 MNHEY and CDR2 SMNVEV (reference sequence).

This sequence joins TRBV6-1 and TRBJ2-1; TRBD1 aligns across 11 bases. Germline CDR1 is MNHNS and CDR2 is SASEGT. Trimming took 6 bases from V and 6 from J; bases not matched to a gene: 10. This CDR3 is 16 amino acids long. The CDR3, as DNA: TGTGCCAGCAGCGAAAAGGGACAGGGGGTGTTCAATGAGCAGTTCTTC. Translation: CASSEKGQGVFNEQFF.

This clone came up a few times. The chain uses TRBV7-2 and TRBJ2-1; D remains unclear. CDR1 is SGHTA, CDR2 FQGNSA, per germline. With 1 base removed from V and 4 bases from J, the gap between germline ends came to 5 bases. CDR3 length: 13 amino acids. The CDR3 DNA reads TGTGCCAGCAGCTTAGTCACTTACAATGAGCAGTTCTTC. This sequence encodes CASSLVTYNEQFF.

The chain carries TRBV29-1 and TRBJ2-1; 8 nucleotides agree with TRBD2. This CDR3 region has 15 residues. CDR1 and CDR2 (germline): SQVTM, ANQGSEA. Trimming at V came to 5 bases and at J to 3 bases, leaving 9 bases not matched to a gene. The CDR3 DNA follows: TGCAGCGTTCACCACCGGGAGGGCGGCTACAATGAGCAGTTCTTC. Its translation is CSVHHREGGYNEQFF.

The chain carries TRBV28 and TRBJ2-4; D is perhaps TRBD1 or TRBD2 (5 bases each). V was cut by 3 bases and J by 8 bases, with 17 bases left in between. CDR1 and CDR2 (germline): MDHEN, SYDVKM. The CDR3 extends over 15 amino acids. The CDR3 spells CASSFQGRNWDIQYF. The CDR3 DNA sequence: TGTGCCAGCAGTTTTCAGGGACGCAATTGGGACATTCAGTACTTC.

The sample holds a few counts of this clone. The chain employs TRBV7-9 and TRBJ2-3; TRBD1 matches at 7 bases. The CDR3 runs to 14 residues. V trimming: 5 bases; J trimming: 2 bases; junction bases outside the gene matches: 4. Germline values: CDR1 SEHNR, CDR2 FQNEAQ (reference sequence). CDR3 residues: CASSQGQNTDTQYF. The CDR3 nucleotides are TGTGCCAGCAGCCAGGGACAGAACACAGATACGCAGTATTTT.

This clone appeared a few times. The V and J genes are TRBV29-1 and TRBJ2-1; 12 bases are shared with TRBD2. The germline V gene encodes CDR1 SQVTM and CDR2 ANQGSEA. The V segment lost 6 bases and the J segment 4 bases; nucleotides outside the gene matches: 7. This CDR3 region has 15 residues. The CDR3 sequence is CSVLPTSGRYNEQFF. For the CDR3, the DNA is TGCAGCGTCCTCCCGACTAGCGGGAGATACAATGAGCAGTTCTTC.

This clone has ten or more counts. This chain's CDR3 is CATIEVRPSGANVLTF. CDR3 coding DNA: TGTGCCACCATTGAGGTCCGGCCATCTGGGGCCAACGTCCTGACTTTC. The chain couples TRBV15 to TRBJ2-6; D ambiguous. Trimming cost V 7 bases and J 1 base, with 14 bases left between them. The CDR3 covers 16 residues. Germline CDR1 and CDR2: LNHNV and YYDKDF (reference sequence).

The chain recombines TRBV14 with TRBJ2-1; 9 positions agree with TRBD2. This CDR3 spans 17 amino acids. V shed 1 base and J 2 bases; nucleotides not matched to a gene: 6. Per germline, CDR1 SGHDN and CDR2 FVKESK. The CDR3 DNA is TGTGCCAGCAGCCAAGTTCGGCGGGAGGGCCCCTACAATGAGCAGTTCTTC. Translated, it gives CASSQVRREGPYNEQFF. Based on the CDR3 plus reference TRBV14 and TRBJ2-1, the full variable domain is EAGVTQFPSHSVIEKGQTVTLRCDPISGHDNLYWYRRVMGKEIKFLLHFVKESKQDESGMPNNRFLAERTGGTYSTLKVQPAELEDSGVYFCASSQVRREGPYNEQFFGPGTRLTVL.

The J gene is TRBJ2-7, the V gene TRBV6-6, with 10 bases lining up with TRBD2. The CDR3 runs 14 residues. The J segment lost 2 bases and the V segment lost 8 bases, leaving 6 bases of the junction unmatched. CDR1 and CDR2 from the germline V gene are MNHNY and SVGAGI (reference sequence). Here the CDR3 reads CASSHSGRPYEQYF. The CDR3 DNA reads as TGTGCCAGCTCTCATAGCGGGAGGCCCTACGAGCAGTACTTC.

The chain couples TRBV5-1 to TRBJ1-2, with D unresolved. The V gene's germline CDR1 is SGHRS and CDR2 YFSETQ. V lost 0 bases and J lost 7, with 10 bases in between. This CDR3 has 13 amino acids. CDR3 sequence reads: CASSLAPATGYTF. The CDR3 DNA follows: TGCGCCAGCAGCTTGGCCCCAGCTACTGGCTACACCTTC.

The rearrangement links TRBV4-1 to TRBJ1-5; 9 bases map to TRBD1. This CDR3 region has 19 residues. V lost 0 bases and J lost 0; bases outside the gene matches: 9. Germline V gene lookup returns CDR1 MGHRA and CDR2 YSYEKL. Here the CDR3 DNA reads TGCGCCAGCAGCCAAGAGGGGACCCCACAGGGGGCTAGCAATCAGCCCCAGCATTTT. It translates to CASSQEGTPQGASNQPQHF.

The CDR3 DNA reads TGTGCCAGCAGTCCGAGAGGACAGGACTACTCCTACAATGAGCAGTTCTTC. Translating gives CASSPRGQDYSYNEQFF. The V gene is TRBV27, the J gene TRBJ2-1; D perhaps matches TRBD1 (7 bases). V was trimmed by 5 bases and J by 0 bases, leaving 17 bases between them. The germline gives CDR1 MNHEY, CDR2 SMNVEV (reference sequence). The CDR3 has 17 residues.

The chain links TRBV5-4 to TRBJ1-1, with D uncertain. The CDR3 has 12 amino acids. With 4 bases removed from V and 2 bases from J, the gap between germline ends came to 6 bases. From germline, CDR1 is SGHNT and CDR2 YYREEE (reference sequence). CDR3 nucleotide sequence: TGTGCCAGCAGCCCGGAAAACACTGAAGCTTTCTTT. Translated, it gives CASSPENTEAFF.

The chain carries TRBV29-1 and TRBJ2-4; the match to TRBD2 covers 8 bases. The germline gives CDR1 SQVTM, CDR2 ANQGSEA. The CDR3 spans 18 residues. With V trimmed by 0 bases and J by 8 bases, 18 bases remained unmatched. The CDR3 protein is CSVEDPGRISGTEDIQYF. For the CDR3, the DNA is TGCAGCGTTGAAGATCCAGGGAGGATTAGCGGGACGGAGGACATTCAGTACTTC.